Listed below are T cell receptor beta chains from one sample, sequenced in a study of blood T cell repertoires in COVID-19. TCRdb keeps only in-frame clones here, not all; method: immunoSEQ multiplex PCR. The sample lists about 160,000 clones; about four fifths were seen once. Sequenced material: PBMCs or T cells enriched from blood (not recorded which). The receptors here all came from a man aged 55 to 70 who had recovered from COVID-19. Both conserved end residues are part of each CDR3. A D gene is named only where the DNA matches it firmly. For some rows the clone size is stated as once, few or many, or as a class when expanded; others skip it.

j_call v_call clone_size d_call cdr3_nt cdr3_aa
TRBJ2-1 TRBV19 - TRBD2 TGTGCCTCCTCTAGCGGGAGGTCCAGGGAGCAGTTCTTC CASSSGRSREQFF
TRBJ1-5 TRBV6-5 few - TGTGCCAGCAGTCCGGGACTCTTTAGCAATCAGCCCCAGCATTTT CASSPGLFSNQPQHF
TRBJ1-1 TRBV9 - - TGTGCCAGCAGCGTAGGGGCAAACACTGAAGCTTTCTTT CASSVGANTEAFF
TRBJ1-2 TRBV6-5 - TRBD1 TGTGCCAGTCGCCCGGGACAGGGGCAGTATGGCTACACCTTC CASRPGQGQYGYTF
TRBJ2-2 TRBV5-4 - TRBD2 TGTGCCAGCAGCTTCCTTAGCGGGGGGAACACCGGGGAGCTGTTTTTT CASSFLSGGNTGELFF
TRBJ1-6 TRBV28 - TRBD1 TGTGCCAGCAGTTTAGAGACAGGGGGCTCACCCCTCCACTTT CASSLETGGSPLHF
TRBJ1-4 TRBV7-2 - TRBD1 TGTGCCAGCAGCGCATTGAGACAGGGGAATGAGAAACTGTTTTTT CASSALRQGNEKLFF
TRBJ2-7 TRBV7-2 - - TGTGCCAGCAGCTTTATCCTCAATATAGCGGTCAAATCCTACGAGCAGTACTTC CASSFILNIAVKSYEQYF
TRBJ2-2 TRBV7-2 - TRBD2 TGTGCCAGCAGCCTCACTAGCGGGAACACCGGGGAGCTGTTTTTT CASSLTSGNTGELFF
TRBJ2-2 TRBV27 - - TGTGCCAGCAGTTTACAGGGTCGTGGGTACACCGGGGAGCTGTTTTTT CASSLQGRGYTGELFF
TRBJ2-2 TRBV7-3 - - TGTGCCAGCAGGCTGCGGATCGAATCGGGGGAGCTGTTTTTT CASRLRIESGELFF
TRBJ2-5 TRBV7-8 - TRBD2 TGTGCCAGCAGCTCCCGCCTAGCGGTACAGGAGACCCAGTACTTC CASSSRLAVQETQYF
TRBJ1-5 TRBV28 - - TGTGCCAGCAGGCAGAAATTGAAGCCCCAGCATTTT CASRQKLKPQHF
TRBJ2-5 TRBV7-9 - - TGTGCCAGCAGTCGCGGAGGGATACAAGAGACCCAGTACTTC CASSRGGIQETQYF
TRBJ1-1 TRBV29-1 - - TGCAGCGTTGAAGATGGTGTGGCCACTGAAGCTTTCTTT CSVEDGVATEAFF
TRBJ1-2 TRBV18 - - TGTGCCAGCTCACCGTTACTCCCCGGAGAGTATGGCTACACCTTC CASSPLLPGEYGYTF
TRBJ2-5 TRBV13 - TRBD1 TGTGCCAGCAGCTTAACCCGGGGACAGACGGGGCAAGAGACCCAGTACTTC CASSLTRGQTGQETQYF
TRBJ2-3 TRBV2 once TRBD1 TGTGCCAGCGACAGGGTACAAGATACGCAGTATTTT CASDRVQDTQYF
TRBJ2-7 TRBV13 - TRBD2 TGTGCCAGCAGCTTAGAACTAGCGGGAGCAAGGCAGTACTTC CASSLELAGARQYF
TRBJ1-5 TRBV6-5 - - TGTGCCAGCAGAACCGGTCGAATCCCCAATCAGCCCCAGCATTTT CASRTGRIPNQPQHF
TRBJ2-5 TRBV5-6 - - TGTGCCAGCAGCTTCTCCAGGGTTGGAGAGACCCAGTACTTC CASSFSRVGETQYF
TRBJ2-1 TRBV4-1 - TRBD2 TGCGCCAGCAGCCAAGGCTCCGGAAGTCTAGCGGCCTACAATGAGCAGTTCTTC CASSQGSGSLAAYNEQFF
TRBJ1-5 TRBV6-5 - TRBD1 TGTGCCAGCACCACGGACAGGCAAAATCAGCCCCAGCATTTT CASTTDRQNQPQHF
TRBJ2-3 TRBV7-9 - - TGTGCCAGCAGCTTAGTTGCGGATACGCAGTATTTT CASSLVADTQYF
TRBJ2-4 TRBV11-3 - TRBD2 TGTGCCAGCAGCTTAACTAGCGGGAGTAGCATTCAGTACTTC CASSLTSGSSIQYF
TRBJ2-7 TRBV10-3 few TRBD2 TGTGCCATCAGTGAGGGACTAGGAACCTACGAGCAGTACTTC CAISEGLGTYEQYF
TRBJ2-1 TRBV29-1 - - TGCAGCGGCGGGGGCGGGACGAGCTCCTACAATGAGCAGTTCTTC CSGGGGTSSYNEQFF
TRBJ2-5 TRBV7-2 - - TGTGCCAGCAGCCAGTCCCAAGAGACCCAGTACTTC CASSQSQETQYF
TRBJ2-7 TRBV5-1 - TRBD2 TGCGCCAGCAGCTTGTCTTGGGACTACGACGAGCAGTACTTC CASSLSWDYDEQYF
TRBJ1-2 TRBV10-3 few - TGTGCCATCAGTGAGTCAAGACAGGACTCGTATGGCTACACCTTC CAISESRQDSYGYTF
TRBJ1-1 TRBV28 - - TGTGCCAGCAGTTTCCGGAGGAACACTGAAGCTTTCTTT CASSFRRNTEAFF
TRBJ2-1 TRBV18 - TRBD2 TGTGCCAGCTCACCCGGGACTACCAAGCAGTATGAGCAGTTCTTC CASSPGTTKQYEQFF
TRBJ2-5 TRBV12-3/TRBV12-4 - - TGTGCCAGCAGTCAGTCAGAAGAGACCCAGTACTTC CASSQSEETQYF
TRBJ2-7 TRBV7-9 - - TGTGCCAGCAGTCCACAGGGTTCCGAGCAGTACTTC CASSPQGSEQYF
TRBJ2-7 TRBV10-2 few - TGCGCCAGCAGTGAGTCAGGGGGTGGATACGAGCAGTACTTC CASSESGGGYEQYF
TRBJ2-2 TRBV18 few TRBD1 TGTGCCAGCTCATCGCCTTCGACAGGGAGCACCGGGGAGCTGTTTTTT CASSSPSTGSTGELFF
TRBJ1-5 TRBV30 - TRBD1 TGTGCCTGGAGTTTTACAGGGGTCCAGCCCCAGCATTTT CAWSFTGVQPQHF
TRBJ1-5 TRBV9 - - TGTGCCAGCAGCGTAGGACGACACCTTATCTTAAGCAATCAGCCCCAGCATTTT CASSVGRHLILSNQPQHF
TRBJ1-1 TRBV7-3 - - TGTGCCAGCAGCCGGGACTTCAACACTGAAGCTTTCTTT CASSRDFNTEAFF
TRBJ1-1 TRBV12-3/TRBV12-4 - - TGTGCCAGCAGTTTGGTGGAGACTGAAGCTTTCTTT CASSLVETEAFF
TRBJ1-3 TRBV10-3 few - TGTGCCATCACCGAGAGTCCCGAAGGAAACACCATATATTTT CAITESPEGNTIYF